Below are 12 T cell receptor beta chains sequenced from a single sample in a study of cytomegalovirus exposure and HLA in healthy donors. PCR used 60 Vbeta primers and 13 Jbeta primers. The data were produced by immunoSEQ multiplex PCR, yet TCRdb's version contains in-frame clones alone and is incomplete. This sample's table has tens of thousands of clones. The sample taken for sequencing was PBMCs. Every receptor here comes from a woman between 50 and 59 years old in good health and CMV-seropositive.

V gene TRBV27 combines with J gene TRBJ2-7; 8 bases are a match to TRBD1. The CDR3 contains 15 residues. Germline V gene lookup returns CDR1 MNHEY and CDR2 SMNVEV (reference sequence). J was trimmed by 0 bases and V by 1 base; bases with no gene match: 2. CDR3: CASSLWQGASYEQYF. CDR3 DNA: TGTGCCAGCAGTTTATGGCAGGGGGCCTCCTACGAGCAGTACTTC.

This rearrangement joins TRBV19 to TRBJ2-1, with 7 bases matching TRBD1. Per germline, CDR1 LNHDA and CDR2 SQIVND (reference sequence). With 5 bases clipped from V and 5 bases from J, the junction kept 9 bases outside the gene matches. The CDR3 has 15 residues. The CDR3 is CASSGPGTANNEQFF. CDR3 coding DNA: TGTGCCAGTAGTGGTCCCGGGACAGCCAACAATGAGCAGTTCTTC.

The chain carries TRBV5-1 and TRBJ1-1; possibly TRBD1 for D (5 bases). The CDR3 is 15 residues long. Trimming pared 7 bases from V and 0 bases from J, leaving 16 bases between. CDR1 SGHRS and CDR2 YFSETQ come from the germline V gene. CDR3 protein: CASAEQGILNTEAFF. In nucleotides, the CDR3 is TGCGCCAGCGCCGAGCAGGGCATCCTGAACACTGAAGCTTTCTTT.

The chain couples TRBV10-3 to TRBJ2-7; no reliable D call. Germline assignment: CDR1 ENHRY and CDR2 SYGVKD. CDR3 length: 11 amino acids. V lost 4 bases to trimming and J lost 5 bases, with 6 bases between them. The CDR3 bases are TGTGCCATCAGTGGTCTAAACGAGCAGTACTTC. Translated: CAISGLNEQYF.

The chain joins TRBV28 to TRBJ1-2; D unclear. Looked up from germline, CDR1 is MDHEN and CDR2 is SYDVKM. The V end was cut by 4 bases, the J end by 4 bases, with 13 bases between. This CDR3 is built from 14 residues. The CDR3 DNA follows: TGTGCCAGCAGTTCGAGGGCAGAGGGCTATGGCTACACCTTC. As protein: CASSSRAEGYGYTF.

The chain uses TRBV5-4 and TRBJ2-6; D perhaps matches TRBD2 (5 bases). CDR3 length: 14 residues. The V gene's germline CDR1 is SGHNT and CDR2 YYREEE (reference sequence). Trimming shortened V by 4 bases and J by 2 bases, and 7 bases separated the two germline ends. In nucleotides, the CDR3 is TGTGCCAGCAGCGAGGGAACTGGGGCCAACGTCCTGACTTTC. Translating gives CASSEGTGANVLTF.

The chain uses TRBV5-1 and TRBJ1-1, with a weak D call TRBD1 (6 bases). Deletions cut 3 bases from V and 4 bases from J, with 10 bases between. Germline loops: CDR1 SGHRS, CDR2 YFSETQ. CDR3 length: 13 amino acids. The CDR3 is CASSWRGATEAFF. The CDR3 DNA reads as TGCGCCAGCAGCTGGCGGGGGGCCACTGAAGCTTTCTTT. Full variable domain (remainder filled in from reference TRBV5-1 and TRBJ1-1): KAGVTQTPRYLIKTRGQQVTLSCSPISGHRSVSWYQQTPGQGLQFLFEYFSETQRNKGNFPGRFSGRQFSNSRSEMNVSTLELGDSALYLCASSWRGATEAFFGQGTRLTVV.

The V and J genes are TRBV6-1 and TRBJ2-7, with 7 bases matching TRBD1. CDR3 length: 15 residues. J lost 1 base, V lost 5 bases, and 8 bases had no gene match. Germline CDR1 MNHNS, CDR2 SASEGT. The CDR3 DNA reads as TGTGCCAGCAGTCTCAGGGGGTTAGGGTCCTACGAGCAGTACTTC. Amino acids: CASSLRGLGSYEQYF.

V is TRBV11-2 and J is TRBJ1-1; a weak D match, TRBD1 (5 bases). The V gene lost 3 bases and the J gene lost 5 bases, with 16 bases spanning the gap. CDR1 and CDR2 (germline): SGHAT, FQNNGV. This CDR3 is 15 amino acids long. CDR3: CASSLHETRGTEAFF. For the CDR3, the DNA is TGTGCCAGCAGCTTGCATGAGACGCGGGGGACTGAAGCTTTCTTT.

CDR3 sequence reads: CASSGAGGLSYEQYF. The CDR3 DNA follows: TGCGCCAGCAGTGGAGCGGGAGGGCTCTCCTACGAGCAGTACTTC. The rearrangement joins TRBV10-1 to TRBJ2-7; the match to TRBD2 covers 10 bases. V lost 4 bases to trimming and J lost 0 bases; unmatched junction nucleotides: 3. From germline, CDR1 is WNHNN and CDR2 SYGVQD (reference sequence). The CDR3 extends over 15 amino acids.

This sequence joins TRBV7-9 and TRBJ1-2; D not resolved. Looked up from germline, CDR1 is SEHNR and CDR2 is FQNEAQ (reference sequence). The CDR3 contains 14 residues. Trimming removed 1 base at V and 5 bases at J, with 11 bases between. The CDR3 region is CASSLDSSGYGYTF. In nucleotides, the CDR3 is TGTGCCAGCAGCTTAGACAGTTCGGGATATGGCTACACCTTC. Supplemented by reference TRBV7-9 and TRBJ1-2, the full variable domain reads DTGVSQNPRHKITKRGQNVTFRCDPISEHNRLYWYRQTLGQGPEFLTYFQNEAQLEKSRLLSDRFSAERPKGSFSTLEIQRTEQGDSAMYLCASSLDSSGYGYTFGSGTRLTVV.

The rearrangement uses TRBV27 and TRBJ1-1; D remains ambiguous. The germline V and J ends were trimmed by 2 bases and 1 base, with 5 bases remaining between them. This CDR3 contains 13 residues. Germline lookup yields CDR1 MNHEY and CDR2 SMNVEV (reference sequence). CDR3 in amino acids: CASSLRQNTEAFF. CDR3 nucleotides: TGTGCCAGCAGTTTAAGACAGAACACTGAAGCTTTCTTT.